The 18 T cell receptor beta chains listed next were all sequenced from one sample in a study of blood T cell repertoires in COVID-19. The method was immunoSEQ multiplex PCR; TCRdb's version includes in-frame clones alone and lacks a portion of them. Of roughly 130,000 clones listed, over 80% are singletons. The sample was PBMCs or T cells enriched from blood (not recorded which). The receptors were gathered from a woman in her 30s who had recovered from COVID-19.

This rearrangement joins TRBV30 to TRBJ2-1, with D possibly being TRBD2 (5 bases). The CDR3 is made up of 14 amino acids. CDR1 and CDR2 from the germline V gene are GTSNPN and SVGIG (reference sequence). The V end was cut by 0 bases, the J end by 2 bases, with 8 bases between. CDR3 region: CAWSVSLAYNEQFF. CDR3 in DNA: TGTGCCTGGAGTGTATCACTAGCCTACAATGAGCAGTTCTTC.

V usage is TRBV19 and J usage is TRBJ1-1; unclear D gene. Germline lookup yields CDR1 LNHDA and CDR2 SQIVND (reference sequence). The V and J ends lost 2 bases and 0 bases respectively, with 10 bases between them. The CDR3 runs to 15 residues. In DNA, the CDR3 is TGTGCCAGTAGTATATCGGTCCGGGTGAACACTGAAGCTTTCTTT. This encodes CASSISVRVNTEAFF.

V and J are TRBV6-1 and TRBJ2-6; no reliable D call. CDR3 length: 16 residues. The V gene lost 0 bases and the J gene lost 0 bases, with 6 bases spanning the gap. The V gene's germline CDR1 is MNHNS and CDR2 SASEGT. The CDR3 spells CASSEAAGSGANVLTF. The CDR3 nucleotides read TGTGCCAGCAGTGAAGCAGCAGGCTCTGGGGCCAACGTCCTGACTTTC.

V usage is TRBV7-9 and J usage is TRBJ1-4; TRBD1 matches 8 bases. From germline, CDR1 is SEHNR and CDR2 FQNEAQ (reference sequence). This CDR3 contains 15 residues. V gave up 7 bases and J gave up 4 bases; unmatched junction bases: 8. Here the CDR3 DNA reads TGTGCCAGCACCCAGATGACAGGGGATAATGAAAAACTGTTTTTT. Protein: CASTQMTGDNEKLFF.

This sequence joins TRBV5-5 and TRBJ2-1; TRBD2 matches at 8 bases. Germline V gives CDR1 SGHKS, CDR2 YYEKEE (reference sequence). V was pared by 4 bases and J by 1 base, with 4 bases of the junction left unmatched. The CDR3 runs 15 residues. The CDR3 DNA reads as TGTGCCAGCAGCAACCTAGCGGGTTCCTACAATGAGCAGTTCTTC. Protein product: CASSNLAGSYNEQFF.

The J gene is TRBJ2-1, the V gene TRBV29-1; D may be TRBD1 (5 bases). Trimming pared 2 bases from V and 4 bases from J, leaving 6 bases between. CDR1 and CDR2 from the germline V gene are SQVTM and ANQGSEA. The CDR3 length is 12 residues. CDR3 loop: CSVERGYNEQFF. The CDR3 DNA is TGCAGCGTTGAAAGGGGTTACAATGAGCAGTTCTTC.

The sample holds a few counts of this clone. DNA of the CDR3: TGTGCCTGGAGATACGACTCCGCCGGGGAGCTGTTTTTT. This translates into CAWRYDSAGELFF. The V call is TRBV30, the J call TRBJ2-2, with D hard to call. Germline-derived CDR1 and CDR2 are GTSNPN and SVGIG (reference sequence). V shed 3 bases and J shed 6 bases, with 11 bases lying between them. This CDR3 has 13 amino acids.

The chain uses TRBV19 and TRBJ2-1; possibly TRBD2 for D (6 bases). The CDR3 runs to 15 residues. V lost 1 base, J lost 10 bases, and 17 bases lay in between. CDR1 LNHDA and CDR2 SQIVND come from the germline V gene (reference sequence). CDR3 coding DNA: TGTGCCAGTAGTATAGGAGGAGGGCTCACTCGGGAGCAGTTCTTC. Translating it yields CASSIGGGLTREQFF. Looking up the rest from reference TRBV19 and TRBJ2-1 gives the full variable domain: DGGITQSPKYLFRKEGQNVTLSCEQNLNHDAMYWYRQDPGQGLRLIYYSQIVNDFQKGDIAEGYSVSREKKESFPLTVTSAQKNPTAFYLCASSIGGGLTREQFFGPGTRLTVL.

The V and J genes are TRBV12-3 or TRBV12-4 and TRBJ1-1; D perhaps matches TRBD1 (5 bases). V lost 6 bases and J lost 4, with 12 bases in between. The CDR3 runs to 13 residues. The CDR3 reads CASRRIGGTEAFF. The CDR3 DNA sequence: TGTGCCAGCAGGAGGATCGGGGGCACTGAAGCTTTCTTT.

This clone turned up a few times. The chain carries TRBV28 and TRBJ1-1, with TRBD1 as a possible D gene (5 bases). Trimming cost V 6 bases and J 2 bases, with 10 bases left between them. CDR1 is MDHEN, CDR2 SYDVKM, per germline. The CDR3 spans 13 residues. The CDR3 DNA is TGTGCCAGCAGGCAACAGGTTAACACTGAAGCTTTCTTT. Translated: CASRQQVNTEAFF. The full variable domain, in which reference TRBV28 and TRBJ1-1 provide the parts outside the CDR3, is DVKVTQSSRYLVKRTGEKVFLECVQDMDHENMFWYRQDPGLGLRLIYFSYDVKMKEKGDIPEGYSVSREKKERFSLILESASTNQTSMYLCASRQQVNTEAFFGQGTRLTVV.

The V call is TRBV28, the J call TRBJ1-5; D possibly corresponds to TRBD1 (5 bases). V shed 5 bases and J shed 0 bases, with 11 bases lying between them. The CDR3 length is 15 residues. Germline values: CDR1 MDHEN, CDR2 SYDVKM. The CDR3 DNA sequence: TGTGCCAGCAGTGGACACGTTGGTAGCAATCAGCCCCAGCATTTT. Amino acids: CASSGHVGSNQPQHF.

This chain uses TRBV2 with TRBJ2-1; 8 nucleotides line up with TRBD2. V dropped 5 bases and J dropped 1; count of bases not matched to a gene: 4. Germline V gene sequence: CDR1 SNHLY, CDR2 FYNNEI. The CDR3 consists of 15 residues. In DNA, the CDR3 is TGTGCCAGCAGTCTGGGACTAGAATCCTACAATGAGCAGTTCTTC. It is translated as CASSLGLESYNEQFF.

This clone was recorded once. The chain joins TRBV7-3 to TRBJ2-2; 13 nucleotides align to TRBD2. The V gene end was trimmed by 2 bases and the J gene end by 6 bases; junction bases not matched to a gene: 0. Germline V gene data show CDR1 as SGHTA and CDR2 as FQGTGA. CDR3 length: 15 residues. Written as DNA, the CDR3 is TGTGCCAGCAGCTTAGGACTAGCGGGAGCCGGGGAGCTGTTTTTT. Amino acids: CASSLGLAGAGELFF. Together with reference TRBV7-3 and TRBJ2-2, the CDR3 gives the full variable domain: GAGVSQTPSNKVTEKGKYVELRCDPISGHTALYWYRQSLGQGPEFLIYFQGTGAADDSGLPNDRFFAVRPEGSVSTLKIQRTERGDSAVYLCASSLGLAGAGELFFGEGSRLTVL.

The chain combines TRBV2 with TRBJ2-1; 11 bases map to TRBD2. The CDR3 loop spans 17 amino acids. The junction had 10 bases not matched to a gene; V was cut back by 3 bases and J by 6 bases. The germline CDR1 and CDR2 sequences are SNHLY and FYNNEI. The CDR3 DNA reads TGTGCCAGCAGTGACATGATGGGGCTAGCGGGAGGCAATGAGCAGTTCTTC. This translates into CASSDMMGLAGGNEQFF.

Here the CDR3 reads CASRSDRPPYEQYF. The CDR3 coding sequence is TGTGCCAGCAGGTCGGACAGGCCTCCCTACGAGCAGTACTTC. V is TRBV6-5 and J is TRBJ2-7; 7 bases match TRBD1. CDR3 length: 14 residues. In germline, CDR1 is MNHEY, CDR2 SVGAGI. With 6 bases clipped from V and 2 bases from J, the junction kept 7 bases outside the gene matches.

Written as DNA, the CDR3 is TGTGCCAGCAGCTACCGGGACAGTGAAGCTTTCTTT. Protein product: CASSYRDSEAFF. The gene calls are TRBV11-3 and TRBJ1-1, with 7 bases identical to TRBD1. Trimming at V came to 4 bases and at J to 7 bases, leaving 3 bases not matched to a gene. This CDR3 region has 12 residues. Germline V lookup: CDR1 SGHNT, CDR2 YENEEA.

V and J are TRBV29-1 and TRBJ2-7; tentative D call: TRBD1 (6 bases). V lost 3 bases, J lost 5 bases, and 11 bases lay in between. CDR3 size: 12 residues. Germline V gene data show CDR1 as SQVTM and CDR2 as ANQGSEA. The CDR3 spells CSVDVQGHEQYF. CDR3 coding DNA: TGCAGCGTTGACGTACAGGGCCACGAGCAGTACTTC.

V and J are TRBV29-1 and TRBJ2-1; the D gene is possibly TRBD2 (6 bases). The CDR3 is 14 amino acids. Looked up from germline, CDR1 is SQVTM and CDR2 is ANQGSEA. The ends were cut back, 2 bases at V and 4 bases at J, with 12 bases in the middle. The CDR3 loop reads CSVERRDNYNEQFF. CDR3 nucleotide sequence: TGCAGCGTTGAAAGGCGGGATAATTACAATGAGCAGTTCTTC.